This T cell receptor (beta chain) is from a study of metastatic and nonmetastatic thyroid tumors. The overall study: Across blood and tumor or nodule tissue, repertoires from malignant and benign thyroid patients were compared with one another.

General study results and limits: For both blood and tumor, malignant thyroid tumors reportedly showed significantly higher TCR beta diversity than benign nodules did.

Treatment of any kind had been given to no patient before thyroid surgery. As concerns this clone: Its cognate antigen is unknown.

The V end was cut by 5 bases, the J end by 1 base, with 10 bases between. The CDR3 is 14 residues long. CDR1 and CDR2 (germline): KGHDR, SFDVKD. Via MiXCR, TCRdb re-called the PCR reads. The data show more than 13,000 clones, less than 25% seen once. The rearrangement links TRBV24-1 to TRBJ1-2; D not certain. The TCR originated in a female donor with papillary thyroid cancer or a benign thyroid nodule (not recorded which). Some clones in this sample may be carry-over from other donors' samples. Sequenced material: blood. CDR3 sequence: CATSAFTRNYGYTF. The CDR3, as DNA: TGTGCCACCAGTGCTTTTACTCGTAACTATGGCTACACCTTC.